These 24 T cell receptor beta chains originate from one sample sequenced in a study of T-cell memory formation after mild COVID-19. TCRdb fed the 5' RACE reads into MiXCR, producing one record per CDR3 protein. Counted here are approximately 150,000 distinct CDR3 sequences, around 13% occurring once; the ten biggest clones make up roughly 13%. Sequencing input: PBMCs or a T cell subset sorted from them (not recorded which). The receptor set was obtained from an adult woman who had mild COVID-19 (a few samples of this study predate the infection). Cell type and time point are not known.

V and J are TRBV7-6 and TRBJ1-4, with a weak D call TRBD1 (5 bases). The V and J ends lost 2 bases and 3 bases respectively, with 10 bases between them. Germline V gives CDR1 SGHVS, CDR2 FNYEAQ. The CDR3 sequence is 15 residues long. CDR3 region: CASSLMSGANEKLFF. In DNA, the CDR3 is TGTGCCAGCAGCTTAATGTCGGGGGCTAATGAAAAACTGTTTTTT. The full variable domain, rest sourced from reference TRBV7-6 and TRBJ1-4, is GAGVSQSPRYKVTKRGQDVALRCDPISGHVSLYWYRQALGQGPEFLTYFNYEAQQDKSGLPNDRFSAERPEGSISTLTIQRTEQRDSAMYRCASSLMSGANEKLFFGSGTQLSVL.

The V gene is TRBV7-2, the J gene TRBJ2-1; D is perhaps TRBD2 (6 bases). The CDR3 is 16 amino acids. Germline loops: CDR1 SGHTA, CDR2 FQGNSA. The V end lost 2 bases, the J end lost 5 bases, and 16 bases lay between the germline ends. This CDR3 reads CASSLSPLSGDNEQFF. The CDR3, as DNA: TGTGCCAGCAGCTTATCTCCACTATCGGGAGACAATGAGCAGTTCTTC.

This clonotype was seen only a few times. The chain couples TRBV24-1 to TRBJ1-1; TRBD1 might be the D (6 bases). Trimming took off 9 bases at V and 5 bases at J, with 12 bases between the two ends. This CDR3 comprises 12 residues. The V gene's germline CDR1 is KGHDR and CDR2 SFDVKD. CDR3 residues: CATAGQGTEAFF. CDR3 nucleotides: TGTGCCACCGCCGGCCAGGGGACTGAAGCTTTCTTT.

This clonotype occurred a few times. The chain uses TRBV9 and TRBJ2-7, with TRBD2 matching over 8 bases. The CDR3 runs to 14 residues. The germline V gene has CDR1 SGDLS and CDR2 YYNGEE. The trim removed 3 bases at V and 3 bases at J, leaving 5 bases unmatched. CDR3 residues: CASSASGSLYEQYF. The CDR3 nucleotides read TGTGCCAGCAGCGCCAGCGGGAGTCTCTACGAGCAGTACTTC.

In this sample, this clonotype turned up a few times. This chain connects TRBV9 to TRBJ2-1; 8 bases line up with TRBD1. Germline assignment: CDR1 SGDLS and CDR2 YYNGEE. The CDR3 has 15 amino acids. Trimming at V came to 4 bases and at J to 3 bases, leaving 6 bases not matched to a gene. The CDR3 DNA sequence: TGTGCCAGCAGCTTCCAGGACAGGGTCTACAATGAGCAGTTCTTC. It is translated as CASSFQDRVYNEQFF.

The chain recombines TRBV30 with TRBJ2-5; perhaps TRBD1 as D (6 bases). Per the germline V gene, CDR1 is GTSNPN and CDR2 is SVGIG (reference sequence). This CDR3 comprises 15 residues. V lost 1 base and J 5 bases, leaving 17 bases between the germline ends. In nucleotides, the CDR3 is TGTGCCTGGAGTGAACAGGGATTCTACTTGGAGACCCAGTACTTC. The encoded protein is CAWSEQGFYLETQYF.

The sample holds a few counts of this clonotype. V is TRBV20-1 and J is TRBJ1-4, with a possible D match to TRBD1 (5 bases). The CDR3 extends over 18 amino acids. Per germline, CDR1 DFQATT and CDR2 SNEGSKA (reference sequence). V lost 3 bases, J lost 5 bases, and 25 bases lay in between. The CDR3: CSARRRDLNRGPNEKLFF. CDR3 bases: TGCAGTGCTAGGCGCCGGGACCTCAACCGGGGCCCAAATGAAAAACTGTTTTTT.

J is TRBJ2-5 and V is TRBV12-3 or TRBV12-4; 11 bases align to TRBD1. V trimming: 5 bases; J trimming: 7 bases; junction bases outside the gene matches: 9. The CDR3 contains 15 residues. In DNA form, the CDR3 reads TGTGCCAGCAGTACCCGGGACAGGGGGTTCGGGACCCAGTACTTC. It yields the protein CASSTRDRGFGTQYF.

This clonotype was picked up a small number of times. V gene TRBV29-1 combines with J gene TRBJ2-1; TRBD2 matches 8 bases. The CDR3 has 15 amino acids. Germline CDR1 SQVTM, CDR2 ANQGSEA. V shed 5 bases, J shed 0 bases, and the junction held 6 bases outside the gene matches. CDR3 bases: TGCAGCGTTCGACTGAGCGGGAGCTCCTACAATGAGCAGTTCTTC. It translates to CSVRLSGSSYNEQFF.

This sequence joins TRBV15 and TRBJ2-5, with D perhaps TRBD2 (6 bases). CDR1 and CDR2 from the germline V gene are LNHNV and YYDKDF (reference sequence). This CDR3 has 14 residues. V shed 3 bases and J shed 7 bases, with 15 bases lying between them. CDR3 residues: CATSRASETRTQYF. Here the CDR3 DNA reads TGTGCCACCAGCAGGGCTAGCGAGACCCGGACCCAGTACTTC.

This clonotype turned up a few times. The chain recombines TRBV5-1 with TRBJ2-3; TRBD1 agrees at 7 bases. V shed 5 bases, J shed 1 base, and the junction held 4 bases outside the gene matches. Germline CDR1 SGHRS, CDR2 YFSETQ. The CDR3 runs 14 residues. CDR3 coding DNA: TGCGCCAGCAGAAGACAGGGACGCACAGATACGCAGTATTTT. It specifies CASRRQGRTDTQYF.

This clonotype was observed a handful of times. The chain joins TRBV4-1 to TRBJ1-2, with a weak D call TRBD1 (5 bases). Trimming removed 1 base from V and 8 bases from J, with 11 bases in between. The CDR3 length is 13 residues. CDR1 is MGHRA and CDR2 is YSYEKL in the germline V gene. CDR3 loop: CASSQVGELGYTF. The CDR3 DNA is TGCGCCAGCAGCCAAGTGGGGGAGTTAGGCTACACCTTC.

There are a few counts of this clonotype. The chain couples TRBV7-9 to TRBJ1-3; 10 nucleotides agree with TRBD1. The germline CDR1 and CDR2 sequences are SEHNR and FQNEAQ (reference sequence). J was trimmed by 8 bases and V by 6 bases; bases with no gene match: 7. The CDR3 covers 14 residues. CDR3 DNA: TGTGCCAGCAGGTTCTGGGACAGGGGTGACACCATATATTTT. It encodes CASRFWDRGDTIYF.

The rearrangement joins TRBV20-1 to TRBJ2-7; D remains unclear. The germline CDR1 and CDR2 sequences are DFQATT and SNEGSKA (reference sequence). Trimming cost V 0 bases and J 0 bases, with 12 bases left between them. CDR3 size: 15 residues. CDR3 sequence (DNA): TGCAGTGCTAGAGATCACGGGTCCTACTCCTACGAGCAGTACTTC. Translating gives CSARDHGSYSYEQYF.

This clonotype came up a few times. V usage is TRBV9 and J usage is TRBJ2-5; D is undetermined. V gave up 0 bases and J gave up 5 bases, with 17 bases separating them. CDR1 SGDLS and CDR2 YYNGEE come from the germline V gene. The CDR3 has 16 residues. CDR3 DNA: TGTGCCAGCAGCGTAGGAGTAGGGCAACACGGGGAGACCCAGTACTTC. Translation gives CASSVGVGQHGETQYF.

The chain employs TRBV9 and TRBJ2-3, with 7 positions matching TRBD2. Germline-derived CDR1 and CDR2 are SGDLS and YYNGEE. This CDR3 contains 15 residues. V trimming: 4 bases; J trimming: 3 bases; junction bases outside the gene matches: 8. The CDR3 DNA reads TGTGCCAGCAGCACCCGACTAGCAGTAACAGATACGCAGTATTTT. Amino acids: CASSTRLAVTDTQYF.

This clonotype appeared a few times. One end of the junction is discordant with germline, which a read error may explain. The chain uses TRBV7-8 and TRBJ1-6; TRBD1 is a possible D gene (6 bases). Germline assignment: CDR1 SGHVS and CDR2 FQNEAQ. This CDR3 has 17 residues. The CDR3 nucleotides read TGTTCCAGCAGCCCCACAGGGCAGAGCTCCTATAATTCACCCCTCCACTTT. Protein product: CSSSPTGQSSYNSPLHF.

This clonotype showed up just a few times. The chain recombines TRBV7-6 with TRBJ2-3; 11 bases fit TRBD2. V shed 2 bases, J shed 5 bases, and the junction held 6 bases outside the gene matches. The CDR3 spans 16 residues. Germline assignment: CDR1 SGHVS and CDR2 FNYEAQ. In nucleotides, the CDR3 is TGTGCCAGCAGCTTAAATGGAGGACTAGCGGGAGATACGCAGTATTTT. Protein product: CASSLNGGLAGDTQYF. The whole variable domain, remainder taken from reference TRBV7-6 and TRBJ2-3, is GAGVSQSPRYKVTKRGQDVALRCDPISGHVSLYWYRQALGQGPEFLTYFNYEAQQDKSGLPNDRFSAERPEGSISTLTIQRTEQRDSAMYRCASSLNGGLAGDTQYFGPGTRLTVL.

CDR3 residues: CASSVGRAGGSDEQFF. The CDR3 region has the DNA TGTGCCAGCAGCGTCGGTCGGGCAGGGGGCTCGGATGAGCAGTTCTTC. The V gene is TRBV9, the J gene TRBJ2-1; TRBD1 agrees at 8 bases. The CDR3 sequence is 16 residues long. The V gene end was trimmed by 2 bases and the J gene end by 8 bases; junction bases not matched to a gene: 12. Germline V gene sequence: CDR1 SGDLS, CDR2 YYNGEE.

This clonotype appeared many times. The V call is TRBV7-3, the J call TRBJ2-3; 7 nucleotides align to TRBD1. Germline assignment: CDR1 SGHTA and CDR2 FQGTGA. Trimming cost V 5 bases and J 10 bases; bases outside gene matches: 12. The CDR3 is 14 residues long. In DNA, the CDR3 is TGTGCCAGCAGCCCCTCCCCTAGACAGGGAGCGCAGTATTTT. Translation: CASSPSPRQGAQYF.

The gene calls are TRBV15 and TRBJ2-5; 8 bases agree with TRBD1. The germline CDR1 and CDR2 sequences are LNHNV and YYDKDF (reference sequence). The CDR3 is made up of 13 amino acids. The J segment lost 12 bases and the V segment lost 0 bases, leaving 6 bases of the junction unmatched. The CDR3 region is CATSRDQEGQEYF. The CDR3 nucleotides read TGTGCCACCAGCAGAGATCAAGAGGGACAGGAGTACTTC.

The gene calls are TRBV5-5 and TRBJ2-3, with D perhaps TRBD2 (6 bases). This CDR3 is 15 amino acids long. Per the germline V gene, CDR1 is SGHKS and CDR2 is YYEKEE (reference sequence). V shed 5 bases and J shed 5 bases, with 18 bases lying between them. Here the CDR3 DNA reads TGTGCCAGCAGTGAACTAGCCATCTCAGAAGATACGCAGTATTTT. It specifies CASSELAISEDTQYF. Based on the CDR3 plus reference TRBV5-5 and TRBJ2-3, the full variable domain is DAGVTQSPTHLIKTRGQQVTLRCSPISGHKSVSWYQQVLGQGPQFIFQYYEKEERGRGNFPDRFSARQFPNYSSELNVNALLLGDSALYLCASSELAISEDTQYFGPGTRLTVL.

J is TRBJ2-2 and V is TRBV7-9; no clear D. Germline V lookup: CDR1 SEHNR, CDR2 FQNEAQ (reference sequence). This CDR3 contains 15 residues. Between the trimmed V and J ends, which lost 1 base and 3 bases, there was a span of 9 bases. CDR3: CASSLVFSDTGELFF. The CDR3 nucleotides are TGTGCCAGCAGCTTAGTATTCTCCGACACCGGGGAGCTGTTTTTT.

The sample holds many counts of this clonotype. The rearrangement joins TRBV6-5 to TRBJ2-5; a possible D gene is TRBD2 (5 bases). Looked up from germline, CDR1 is MNHEY and CDR2 is SVGAGI. The CDR3 covers 13 residues. Trimming pared 0 bases from V and 5 bases from J, leaving 7 bases between. Written as DNA, the CDR3 is TGTGCCAGCAGTTACTCTACGGGGGAGACCCAGTACTTC. Its translation: CASSYSTGETQYF.